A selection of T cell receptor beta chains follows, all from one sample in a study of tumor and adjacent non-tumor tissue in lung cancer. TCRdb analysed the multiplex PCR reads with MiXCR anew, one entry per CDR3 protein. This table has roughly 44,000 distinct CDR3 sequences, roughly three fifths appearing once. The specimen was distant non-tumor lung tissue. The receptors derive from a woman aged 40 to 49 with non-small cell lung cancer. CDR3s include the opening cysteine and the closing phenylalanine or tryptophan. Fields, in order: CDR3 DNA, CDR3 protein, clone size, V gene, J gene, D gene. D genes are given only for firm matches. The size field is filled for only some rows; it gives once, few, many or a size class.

TGCACCAGCAGCTACTCTTTGGACAGGGCCTCTGAGGGACTCTCCTACGAGCAGTACTTC,CTSSYSLDRASEGLSYEQYF,.,TRBV5-1,TRBJ2-7,TRBD1
TGTGCTAGCAGCTCAAGAGACAGGCGGGGGGCCAACGTCCTGACTTTC,CASSSRDRRGANVLTF,.,TRBV11-1,TRBJ2-6,.
TGCAGCGTGGGGACAGGATCTAACTATGGCTACACCTTC,CSVGTGSNYGYTF,many,TRBV29-1,TRBJ1-2,TRBD1
TGTGCCAGCTCACCGACAGGGGACCCCACTGAAGCTTTCTTT,CASSPTGDPTEAFF,.,TRBV18,TRBJ1-1,TRBD1
TGCGCCAGCAGCTTGGCCTTAGCTAGCGGGAGGGCCGGTGAGCAGTTCTTC,CASSLALASGRAGEQFF,few,TRBV5-1,TRBJ2-1,TRBD2
TGTACCAGCAGCCTGCCTCAGGGGGCCTATGGCTACATCTTC,CTSSLPQGAYGYIF,.,TRBV11-2,TRBJ1-2,TRBD1
TGCGCCAGTAGACCCACAGGGTCAATGTGGACAGATACGCAGTATTTT,CASRPTGSMWTDTQYF,.,TRBV10-2,TRBJ2-3,.
TGCAGTGCTAGAGATAGGGGTAACACCGGGGAGCTGTTTTTT,CSARDRGNTGELFF,many,TRBV20-1,TRBJ2-2,.
TGCGCCAGCAGCTTGCATCAGGGAGCCTATGGCTACACCTTC,CASSLHQGAYGYTF,.,TRBV11-2,TRBJ1-2,.
TGCTGCGTCGGTATGACTGGCAGGGATACACAGTATTTT,CCVGMTGRDTQYF,.,TRBV29-1,TRBJ2-3,.
TGTGCCACCAGCCTGGCTGGGGACAATTCACCCCTTCACTTT,CATSLAGDNSPLHF,.,TRBV11-2,TRBJ1-6,.
TGTGCCAGTAGCTCCGGGCCAGGGGCAGGCGAGCAGTACTTC,CASSSGPGAGEQYF,once,TRBV6-1,TRBJ2-7,.
TGTGCCACCAGTGATTACGCAGGAAAAGAGACCCAGTACTTC,CATSDYAGKETQYF,.,TRBV24-1,TRBJ2-5,.
TGTGCCAGCAGCTTAGATTTGCCGGGAACGGGTGGCTACACCTTC,CASSLDLPGTGGYTF,many,TRBV11-2,TRBJ1-2,.
TGTGCCACCAGTAGTTCGACCCAGGGGTACGAGCAGTACTTC,CATSSSTQGYEQYF,many,TRBV24-1,TRBJ2-7,.
TGTGCCAGCGGTTTTAGGGATGAAAACACTGAAGCTTTCTTT,CASGFRDENTEAFF,.,TRBV12-3/TRBV12-4,TRBJ1-1,.
TGTGCCAGCAGCTTTGGGGCAGGGAGCAATCAGCCCCAGCATTTT,CASSFGAGSNQPQHF,many,TRBV7-9,TRBJ1-5,.
TGTGCCAGCAGCCCATCATGGGCAGGTAGCGGAGCCAAAAGCATTCAGTACTTC,CASSPSWAGSGAKSIQYF,.,TRBV4-2,TRBJ2-4,.
TGTGCCAGTACCGGGACGGCCCCTTCCCACTATGGCTACACCTTC,CASTGTAPSHYGYTF,.,TRBV19,TRBJ1-2,.
TGCTGCGCGGAGGGGGTGGGCGCGACCCAGTACTTC,CCAEGVGATQYF,few,TRBV29-1,TRBJ2-5,.
TGCGCCAGCGGTAGTGCAGATACGCAGTATTTT,CASGSADTQYF,.,TRBV5-1,TRBJ2-3,.
TGTGCCAGCAGTTACTCGAGATGTGGCACGTACCACACTTTAACTAATGAAAAACTGTTTTTT,CASSYSRCGTYHTLTNEKLFF,.,TRBV6-6,TRBJ1-4,.
TGTGCCAGCAGCCCCTGGGCGGGGGAAACAGAGACCCAGTACTTC,CASSPWAGETETQYF,many,TRBV5-5,TRBJ2-5,TRBD2
TGCAGCGCTCTCGCGGGGAACACCGTGGAGCTGGTTTTT,CSALAGNTVELVF,once,TRBV29-1,TRBJ2-2,.
TGTGCCAGCAGCTTCTCGGGACACAACTATAATTCACCCCTCCACTTT,CASSFSGHNYNSPLHF,.,TRBV11-2,TRBJ1-6,.
TGTGCCAGGAGCTTGTTAGGGATAGGGGGCAAAAACACTGAAGCTTTCTTT,CARSLLGIGGKNTEAFF,.,TRBV5-6,TRBJ1-1,TRBD1
TGCGGCATTGAAGATCACGAGAGGAGCTCCTACAATGAGCAGTTCTTC,CGIEDHERSSYNEQFF,.,TRBV29-1,TRBJ2-1,.
TGCGCCAGCAGCCAAGAAAGGAGGAGGGCTAGCGGAAAAGGGAATGAGCAGTTCTTC,CASSQERRRASGKGNEQFF,.,TRBV4-1,TRBJ2-1,TRBD2
TGTGCCAGCAGCTTAGTAGGGGCGGGGGAGCAGTACTTC,CASSLVGAGEQYF,many,TRBV13,TRBJ2-7,.
TGCAGTGCTAGAACTAGCCCCGGGAATGAGCAGTTCTTC,CSARTSPGNEQFF,many,TRBV20-1,TRBJ2-1,.
TGCAGTGCTAGTCGGGGGATGGGTCTTTTTTCTGGGGCCAACGTCCTGACTTTC,CSASRGMGLFSGANVLTF,few,TRBV20-1,TRBJ2-6,.
TGTGCCGGCAGTGAAAGGGACTGGACGTACAACAATCAGCCCCAGCATTTT,CAGSERDWTYNNQPQHF,.,TRBV6-1,TRBJ1-5,.
TGTGCCAGCAGCTTGTGGGGGGCCTCGGGGGGAACTGAAGCTTTCTTT,CASSLWGASGGTEAFF,.,TRBV5-6,TRBJ1-1,.
TGCAGTGCCGAGGGACTAGCGGGAGTTCAGGGTGAGCAGCTCTTC,CSAEGLAGVQGEQLF,.,TRBV20-1,TRBJ2-1,TRBD2
TGTGCCAGCAGTTTCGGGACTAGCGACACAGATACGCAGTATTTT,CASSFGTSDTDTQYF,.,TRBV28,TRBJ2-3,TRBD2
TGCAGTGTTACCCCCACATTAGGAGGGGGAGAGACCCAGTACTTC,CSVTPTLGGGETQYF,.,TRBV20-1,TRBJ2-5,.
TGCGCCAGCAGCATGAACAGGGTACAGGAGACCCAGTACTTC,CASSMNRVQETQYF,many,TRBV5-1,TRBJ2-5,.
TGTGCCAGCAGCTTAGCGCAGGCAGGGGCCTATGGCTACACCTTC,CASSLAQAGAYGYTF,many,TRBV7-9,TRBJ1-2,.
TGCAGTGCTAGAGATCTAGCGGGAGAAATGTACGAGCAGTACTTC,CSARDLAGEMYEQYF,many,TRBV20-1,TRBJ2-7,TRBD2
TGTGCCAGCAGCTTGACACATCCAATTCATTTT,CASSLTHPIHF,.,TRBV11-2,TRBJ1-3,.
TGCAGCGTTGAAGATGGAAAGTGGTTCCAGGAGACCCAGTACTTC,CSVEDGKWFQETQYF,.,TRBV29-1,TRBJ2-5,.
TGTGCCAGCAGGCGGGCCTCAAGTGATCAGTACTTC,CASRRASSDQYF,.,TRBV11-1,TRBJ2-4,.
TGTGCCAGCAGCCGCAGCGGGCATCAAGAGACCCAGTACTTC,CASSRSGHQETQYF,.,TRBV7-2,TRBJ2-5,.
TGTACCAGCAGAGCGGGAGGGAGCACCGGGGAGCTGTTTTTT,CTSRAGGSTGELFF,.,TRBV14,TRBJ2-2,TRBD2
TGTGCCAGCAGCACGGGACTCTTGGCTCGGACAGATACGCAGTATTTT,CASSTGLLARTDTQYF,many,TRBV5-6,TRBJ2-3,.
TGTGCAAGCACCCTCGGGGGGGACCTGCAGACCCAGTACTTC,CASTLGGDLQTQYF,.,TRBV6-1,TRBJ2-5,TRBD2
TGTGCCAGCAGTCAAATGCGGGAGCGAGTATACTTC,CASSQMRERVYF,many,TRBV6-6,TRBJ2-7,TRBD2
TGCAGCGTTGTCCCTAGCGGGGCAAACTACGAGCAGTACTTC,CSVVPSGANYEQYF,many,TRBV29-1,TRBJ2-7,TRBD2